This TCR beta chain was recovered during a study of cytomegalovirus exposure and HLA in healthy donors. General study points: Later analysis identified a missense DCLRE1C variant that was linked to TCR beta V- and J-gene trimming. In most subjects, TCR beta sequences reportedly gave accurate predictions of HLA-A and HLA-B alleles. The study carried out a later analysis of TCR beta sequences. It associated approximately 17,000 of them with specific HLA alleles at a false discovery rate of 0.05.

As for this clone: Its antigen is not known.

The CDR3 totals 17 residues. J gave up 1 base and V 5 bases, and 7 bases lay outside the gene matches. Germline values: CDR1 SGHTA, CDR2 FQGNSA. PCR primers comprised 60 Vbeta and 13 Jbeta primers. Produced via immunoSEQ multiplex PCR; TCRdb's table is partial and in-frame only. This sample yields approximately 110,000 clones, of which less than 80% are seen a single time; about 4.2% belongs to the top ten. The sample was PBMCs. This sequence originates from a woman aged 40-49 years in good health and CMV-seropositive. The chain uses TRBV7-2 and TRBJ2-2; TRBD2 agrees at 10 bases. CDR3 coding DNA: TGTGCCAGCAGCCGTGGACTAGCGGCTATGAACACCGGGGAGCTGTTTTTT. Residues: CASSRGLAAMNTGELFF.